This TCR beta chain originates from a study of shared clonotypes between healthy human individuals. The wider study: Serving as donors were a couple of women and a few men, whose ages spanned 18 to 49.

With regard to this clone: Its target is not known.

General study results and limits: Naive subsets generally had larger estimated richness than memory subsets. Rarefaction showed that sequencing of sorted subsets was incomplete (despite large depth).

The CDR3 covers 14 residues. Per germline, CDR1 LNHDA and CDR2 SQIVND (reference sequence). V was cut by 4 bases and J by 0 bases, with 7 bases left in between. Produced via immunoSEQ multiplex PCR; TCRdb's table is partial and in-frame only. In the table there are hundreds of thousands of clones, 85% to 95% of which are singletons. The naive CD8 population came from CD45RO-negative cells selected for CCR7, without terminally differentiated effector memory CD45RA+ cells. The TCR comes from a woman aged 25 to 39 in good health. Sequenced input: naive CD8+ T cells sorted from blood. The chain joins TRBV19 to TRBJ1-5; no firm D call. In nucleotides, the CDR3 is TGTGCCAGTAGTACCCCGTATAGCAATCAGCCCCAGCATTTT. Protein product: CASSTPYSNQPQHF.